This T cell receptor (beta chain) was observed in a study of T cell repertoires in cytomegalovirus infection (dated by TCRdb to between 2019 and 2020). Turning to the overall study: Donor HLA type was relevant to the analysis, as public TCR beta signatures indicated carriage of CMV infection together with the matching HLA type. On the study overall, not on this receptor specifically: In the ex vivo response, HLA-C-restricted CMV-specific TCR beta clonotypes were dominant, and in two of eight donors the single most frequent clonotype came from this HLA-C-restricted group. Carriers of CMV infection plus the relevant HLA type were discriminated by the cumulative frequency of public TCR beta family members in the study cohort and in an independent approximately 340-donor cohort.

Its CDR3 holds 16 amino acids, cysteine through phenylalanine. The only DNA kept is the CDR3, 48 bases in frame from the first base. CDR1 and CDR2, looked up from the germline V gene (reference sequence), are MNHEY and SMNVEV. V has 5 bases trimmed and J has 5 bases trimmed; junction bases matching no gene number 12. Of note for this clonotype: Its antigen is currently not known. No base-level quality is on record; no much larger clone is a single base apart.

TCRdb shows the sequencer as Illumina HiSeq 1500. TCRdb redid the processing of the public reads, applying fastp at Q25 and MiXCR, and retained in-frame beta chains. CDR3 protein sequences are deduplicated, and each keeps its most common genes and DNA. The sample has around 450,000 distinct CDR3 sequences on record, approximately 31% of them singletons. The ten top clones hold roughly 13% of the sample. This TCR came from a human donor in good health (CMV status not recorded). Some clones in this sample may be carry-over from other donors' samples. The chain employs TRBV27 and TRBJ2-7, with 10 bases in between that match TRBD1. The sample taken for sequencing was PBMCs. The DNA sequence is given as TGTGCCAGCAGTCCACCTCGTGGGACAGGGGTTCACGAGCAGTACTTC. Translated, it gives CASSPPRGTGVHEQYF.